This T cell receptor beta chain was captured by sequencing in a study of blood T cell repertoires in COVID-19. Study context: PBMCs, B-cell-depleted T cells, or T cells provided the cDNA or gDNA that made up the material.

Germline lookup yields CDR1 LGHDT and CDR2 YNNKEL (reference sequence). J gave up 4 bases and V 4 bases, and 6 bases lay outside the gene matches. CDR3 length equals 14 residues. The table came from immunoSEQ multiplex PCR; TCRdb's copy has only in-frame clones and leaves some out. The data contain about 220,000 clones, about four fifths of them singletons. Material for sequencing was peripheral blood. This receptor was obtained from a woman of 80 years or more with acute or convalescent COVID-19. The chain links TRBV3-1 (or the pseudogene TRBV3-2) to TRBJ2-7; 8 bases line up with TRBD1. Written as DNA, the CDR3 is TGTGCCAGCAGCCCGCGGGACAGGCTGTACGAGCAGTACTTC. Residues: CASSPRDRLYEQYF.